This TCR beta chain was identified in a study of radiotherapy plus CTLA-4 blockade in lung cancer. This clone was observed a handful of times. This CDR3 region has 14 residues. J was trimmed by 6 bases and V by 5 bases; bases with no gene match: 7. Germline CDR1 is SGHTA and CDR2 is FQGNSA. Measured with immunoSEQ multiplex PCR; TCRdb has only the in-frame clones, and not every one. This sample carries about 100,000 clones, 83% of them seen once, and the ten largest clones take 0.75% to 0.85%. Source: peripheral blood, taken from a patient treated with radiotherapy plus ipilimumab. The V gene is TRBV7-2, the J gene TRBJ1-5, with 7 bases that match TRBD1. The sequence was collected from a human donor with non-small cell lung cancer who had stable disease on radiotherapy plus ipilimumab. This CDR3 is CASSPDRAGQPQHF. Written as DNA, the CDR3 is TGTGCCAGCAGCCCAGACAGGGCCGGTCAGCCCCAGCATTTT.